This T cell receptor beta chain was found in a study of T cell changes during pregnancy in multiple sclerosis. This clone has a single count. Method: immunoSEQ multiplex PCR; TCRdb's copy keeps in-frame clones and lacks some. The table includes around 26,000 clones, about 88% detected once. J was trimmed by 6 bases and V by 8 bases; bases with no gene match: 7. CDR3 length equals 13 residues. The germline CDR1 and CDR2 sequences are MDHEN and SYDVKM. The rearrangement joins TRBV28 to TRBJ1-5; 7 bases fit TRBD1. The sequence was collected from a female donor with multiple sclerosis, enrolled in a pregnancy study. Sample: CD8+ T cells from peripheral blood mononuclear cells, taken in the second trimester of pregnancy. In DNA, the CDR3 is TGTGCCAGCTCAACAGGGGTTGGTCAGCCCCAGCATTTT. This codes for CASSTGVGQPQHF. Complete variable domain (other parts from reference TRBV28 and TRBJ1-5): DVKVTQSSRYLVKRTGEKVFLECVQDMDHENMFWYRQDPGLGLRLIYFSYDVKMKEKGDIPEGYSVSREKKERFSLILESASTNQTSMYLCASSTGVGQPQHFGDGTRLSIL.